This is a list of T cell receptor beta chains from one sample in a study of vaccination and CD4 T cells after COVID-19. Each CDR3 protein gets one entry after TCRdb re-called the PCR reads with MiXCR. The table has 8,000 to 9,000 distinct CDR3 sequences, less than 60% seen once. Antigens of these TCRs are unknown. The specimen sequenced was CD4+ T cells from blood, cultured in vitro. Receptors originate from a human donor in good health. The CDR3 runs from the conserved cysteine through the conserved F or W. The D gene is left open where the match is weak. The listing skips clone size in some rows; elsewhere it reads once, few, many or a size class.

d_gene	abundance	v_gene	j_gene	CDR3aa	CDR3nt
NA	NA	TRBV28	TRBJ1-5	CASSYLRDHTKEQPQHF	TGTGCCAGCAGTTATTTACGGGACCACACAAAGGAGCAGCCCCAGCATTTT
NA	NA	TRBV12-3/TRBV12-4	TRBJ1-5	CASSSRQGDQPQHF	TGTGCCAGCAGTTCGAGGCAGGGAGATCAGCCCCAGCATTTT
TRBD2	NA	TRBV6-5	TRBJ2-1	CASSYRPLAGGHRNEQFF	TGTGCCAGCAGTTACCGCCCATTAGCGGGAGGGCATAGGAATGAGCAGTTCTTC
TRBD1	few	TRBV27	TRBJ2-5	CASGRTGLVGGSGETQYF	TGTGCCAGCGGCCGGACAGGGTTGGTAGGAGGGAGTGGGGAGACCCAGTACTTC
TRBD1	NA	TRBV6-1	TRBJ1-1	CASSALTGGEAFF	TGTGCCAGCAGTGCTTTGACAGGGGGTGAAGCTTTCTTT
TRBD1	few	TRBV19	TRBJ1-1	CASSNSGQGGRTEAFF	TGTGCCAGTAGTAATTCCGGACAGGGTGGTCGCACTGAAGCTTTCTTT
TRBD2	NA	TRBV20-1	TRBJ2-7	CSARDLAVDEQYF	TGCAGTGCTAGAGATCTAGCGGTGGACGAGCAGTACTTC
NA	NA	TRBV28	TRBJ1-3	CASSLRTPSGNTIYF	TGTGCCAGCAGTTTAAGGACACCTTCTGGAAACACCATATATTTT
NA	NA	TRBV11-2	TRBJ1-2	CASSQDQGYGYTF	TGCGCCAGCAGCCAAGATCAGGGCTATGGCTACACCTTC
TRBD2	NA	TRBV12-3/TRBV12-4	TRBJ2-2	CASSFEGLAGPGELFF	TGTGCCAGCAGTTTTGAGGGACTAGCGGGTCCCGGGGAGCTGTTTTTT
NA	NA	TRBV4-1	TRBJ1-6	CASSQDRGRSSYNSPLHF	TGCGCCAGCAGCCAAGATCGGGGCAGGAGCTCCTATAATTCACCCCTCCACTTT
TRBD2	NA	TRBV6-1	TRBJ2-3	CASSPLTSLVDTQYF	TGTGCCAGCAGTCCCCTGACTAGCTTAGTTGATACGCAGTATTTT
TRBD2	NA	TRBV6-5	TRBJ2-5	CASSYSTGRETQYF	TGTGCCAGCAGTTACTCGACCGGGAGGGAGACCCAGTACTTC
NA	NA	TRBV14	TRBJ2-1	CASSLIPRHNEQFF	TGTGCCAGCAGCCTAATTCCTAGGCACAATGAGCAGTTCTTC
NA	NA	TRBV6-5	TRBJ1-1	CASSYRGGNTEAFF	TGTGCCAGCAGTTATAGGGGAGGGAACACTGAAGCTTTCTTT
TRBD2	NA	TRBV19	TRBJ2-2	CASSPLAGTSGGGELFF	TGTGCCAGTAGTCCCCTAGCGGGAACGTCCGGAGGCGGGGAGCTGTTTTTT
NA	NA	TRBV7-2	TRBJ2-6	CASSQADEPISGANVLTF	TGTGCCAGCAGCCAAGCCGACGAACCAATCTCTGGGGCCAACGTCCTGACTTTC